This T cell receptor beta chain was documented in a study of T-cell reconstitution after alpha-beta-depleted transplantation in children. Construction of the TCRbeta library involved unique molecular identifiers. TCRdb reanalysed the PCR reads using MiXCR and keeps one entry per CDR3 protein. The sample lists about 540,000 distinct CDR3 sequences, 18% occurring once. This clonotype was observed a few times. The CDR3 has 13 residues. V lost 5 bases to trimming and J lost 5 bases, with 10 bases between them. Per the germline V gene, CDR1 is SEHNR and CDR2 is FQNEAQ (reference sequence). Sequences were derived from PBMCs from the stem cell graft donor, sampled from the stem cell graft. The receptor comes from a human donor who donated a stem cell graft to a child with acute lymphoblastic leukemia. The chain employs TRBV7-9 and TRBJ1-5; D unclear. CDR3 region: CASSMTDDQPQHF. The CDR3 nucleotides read TGTGCCAGCAGCATGACGGATGATCAGCCCCAGCATTTT.